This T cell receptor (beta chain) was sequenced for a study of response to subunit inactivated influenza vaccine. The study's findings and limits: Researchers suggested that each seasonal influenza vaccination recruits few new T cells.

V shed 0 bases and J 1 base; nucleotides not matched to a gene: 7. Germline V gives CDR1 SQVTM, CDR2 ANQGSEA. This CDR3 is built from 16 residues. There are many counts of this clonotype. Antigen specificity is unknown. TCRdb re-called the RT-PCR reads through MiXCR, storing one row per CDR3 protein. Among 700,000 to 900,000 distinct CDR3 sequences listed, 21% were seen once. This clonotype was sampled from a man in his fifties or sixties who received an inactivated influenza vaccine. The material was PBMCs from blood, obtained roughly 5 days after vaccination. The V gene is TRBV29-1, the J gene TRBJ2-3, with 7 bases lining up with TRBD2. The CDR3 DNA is TGCAGCGTTGAAGATCTTTGGAGCGGGGGCACAGATACGCAGTATTTT. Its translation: CSVEDLWSGGTDTQYF.